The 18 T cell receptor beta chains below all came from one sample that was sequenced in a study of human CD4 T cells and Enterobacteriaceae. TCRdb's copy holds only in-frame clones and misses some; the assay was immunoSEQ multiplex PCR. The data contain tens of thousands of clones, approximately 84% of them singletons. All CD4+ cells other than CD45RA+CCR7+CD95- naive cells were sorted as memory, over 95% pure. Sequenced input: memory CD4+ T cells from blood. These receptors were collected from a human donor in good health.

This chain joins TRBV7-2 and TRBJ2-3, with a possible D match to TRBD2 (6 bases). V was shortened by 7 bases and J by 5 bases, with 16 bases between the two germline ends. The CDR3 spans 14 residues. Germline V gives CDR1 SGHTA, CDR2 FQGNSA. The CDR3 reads CASNDGTQGDTQYF. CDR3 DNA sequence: TGTGCCAGCAACGACGGGACTCAGGGAGATACGCAGTATTTT.

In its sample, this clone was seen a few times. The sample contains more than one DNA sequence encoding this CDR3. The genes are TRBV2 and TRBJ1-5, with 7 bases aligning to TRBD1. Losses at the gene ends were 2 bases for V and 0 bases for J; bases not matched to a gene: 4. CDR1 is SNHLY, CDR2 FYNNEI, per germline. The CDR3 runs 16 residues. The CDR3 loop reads CASSEQGGRSNQPQHF. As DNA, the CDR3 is TGTGCCAGCAGTGAACAGGGGGGTCGTAGCAATCAGCCCCAGCATTTT.

CDR3 residues: CAIMGQVGLGSYNEQFF. The CDR3 DNA reads as TGTGCCATCATGGGACAGGTGGGGCTTGGGTCCTACAATGAGCAGTTCTTC. This sequence joins TRBV10-3 and TRBJ2-1, with TRBD1 matching 8 bases. Germline lookup yields CDR1 ENHRY and CDR2 SYGVKD. The V segment lost 7 bases and the J segment 1 base; nucleotides outside the gene matches: 12. This CDR3 is built from 17 residues.

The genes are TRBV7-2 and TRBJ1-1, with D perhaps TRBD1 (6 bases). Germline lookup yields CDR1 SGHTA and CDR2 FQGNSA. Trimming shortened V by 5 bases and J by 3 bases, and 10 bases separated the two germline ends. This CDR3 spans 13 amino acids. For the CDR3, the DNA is TGTGCCAGCAGCCAACAGGGTTACACTGAAGCTTTCTTT. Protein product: CASSQQGYTEAFF.

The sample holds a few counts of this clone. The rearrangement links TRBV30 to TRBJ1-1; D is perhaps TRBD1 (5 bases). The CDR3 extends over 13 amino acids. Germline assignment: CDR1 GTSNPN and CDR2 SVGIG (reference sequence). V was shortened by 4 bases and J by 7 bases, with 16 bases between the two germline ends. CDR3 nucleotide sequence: TGTGCCTGGAAGCGACTCAGGGCCGATGAAGCTTTCTTT. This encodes CAWKRLRADEAFF.

The CDR3 DNA reads as TGTGCCAGCAGCTTAGTATTAGGGGAGGCCTACGAGCAGTACTTC. It specifies CASSLVLGEAYEQYF. V gene TRBV7-2 combines with J gene TRBJ2-7; D might be TRBD2 (6 bases). The germline V gene encodes CDR1 SGHTA and CDR2 FQGNSA. The CDR3 is 15 amino acids. Trimming shortened V by 1 base and J by 2 bases, and 12 bases separated the two germline ends.

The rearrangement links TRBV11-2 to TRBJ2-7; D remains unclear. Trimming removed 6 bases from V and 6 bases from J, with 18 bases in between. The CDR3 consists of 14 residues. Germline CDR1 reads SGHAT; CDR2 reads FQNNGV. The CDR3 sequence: CASRPPATASEQYF. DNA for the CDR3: TGTGCCAGCAGACCTCCTGCGACGGCCTCCGAGCAGTACTTC.

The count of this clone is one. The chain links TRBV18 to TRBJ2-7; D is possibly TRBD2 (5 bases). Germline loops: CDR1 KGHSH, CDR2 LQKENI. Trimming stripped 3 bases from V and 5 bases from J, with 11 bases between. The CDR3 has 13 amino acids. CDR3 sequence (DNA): TGTGCCAGCTCACCGCCCGGGATCAACGAGCAGTACTTC. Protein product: CASSPPGINEQYF. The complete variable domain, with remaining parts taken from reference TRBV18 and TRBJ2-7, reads NAGVMQNPRHLVRRRGQEARLRCSPMKGHSHVYWYRQLPEEGLKFMVYLQKENIIDESGMPKERFSAEFPKEGPSILRIQQVVRGDSAAYFCASSPPGINEQYFGPGTRLTVT.

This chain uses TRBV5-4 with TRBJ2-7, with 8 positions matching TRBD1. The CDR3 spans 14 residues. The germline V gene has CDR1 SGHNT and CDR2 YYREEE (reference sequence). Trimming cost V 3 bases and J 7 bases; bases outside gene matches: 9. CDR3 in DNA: TGTGCCAGCAGCTACCGACAGGGGCCGGGGGAGCAGTACTTC. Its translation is CASSYRQGPGEQYF.

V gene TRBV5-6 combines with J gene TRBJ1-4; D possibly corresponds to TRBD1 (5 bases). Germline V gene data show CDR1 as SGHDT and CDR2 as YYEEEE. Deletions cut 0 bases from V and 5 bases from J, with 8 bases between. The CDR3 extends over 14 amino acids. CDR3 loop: CASSLGDRNEKLFF. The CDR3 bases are TGTGCCAGCAGCTTGGGAGACAGAAATGAAAAACTGTTTTTT.

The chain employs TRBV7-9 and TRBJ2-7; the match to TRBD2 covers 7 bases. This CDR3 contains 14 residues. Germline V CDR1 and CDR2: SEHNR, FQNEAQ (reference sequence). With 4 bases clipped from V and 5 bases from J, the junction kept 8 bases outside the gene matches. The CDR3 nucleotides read TGTGCCAGCAGCTATACGGGACTATCCGACGAGCAGTACTTC. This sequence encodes CASSYTGLSDEQYF.

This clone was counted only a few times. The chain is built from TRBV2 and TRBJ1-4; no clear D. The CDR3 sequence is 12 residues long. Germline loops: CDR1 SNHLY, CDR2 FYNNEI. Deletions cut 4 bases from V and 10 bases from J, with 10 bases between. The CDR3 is CASSASEAKLFF. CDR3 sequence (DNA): TGTGCCAGCAGTGCCTCAGAGGCAAAACTGTTTTTT.

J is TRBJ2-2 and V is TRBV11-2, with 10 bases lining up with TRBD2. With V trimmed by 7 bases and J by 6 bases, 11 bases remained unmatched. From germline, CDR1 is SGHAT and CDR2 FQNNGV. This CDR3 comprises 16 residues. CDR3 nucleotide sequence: TGTGCCAGCACTTTGGGGCTAGCGGGAGTCGCCGGGGAGCTGTTTTTT. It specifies CASTLGLAGVAGELFF. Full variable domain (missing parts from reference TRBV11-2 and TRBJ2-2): EAGVAQSPRYKIIEKRQSVAFWCNPISGHATLYWYQQILGQGPKLLIQFQNNGVVDDSQLPKDRFSAERLKGVDSTLKIQPAKLEDSAVYLCASTLGLAGVAGELFFGEGSRLTVL.

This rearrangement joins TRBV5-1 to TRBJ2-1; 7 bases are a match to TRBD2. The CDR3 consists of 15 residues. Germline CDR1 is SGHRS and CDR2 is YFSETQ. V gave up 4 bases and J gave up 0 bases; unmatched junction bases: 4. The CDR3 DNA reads TGCGCCAGCAGCACGGGGGGTTTCTCCTACAATGAGCAGTTCTTC. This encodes CASSTGGFSYNEQFF.

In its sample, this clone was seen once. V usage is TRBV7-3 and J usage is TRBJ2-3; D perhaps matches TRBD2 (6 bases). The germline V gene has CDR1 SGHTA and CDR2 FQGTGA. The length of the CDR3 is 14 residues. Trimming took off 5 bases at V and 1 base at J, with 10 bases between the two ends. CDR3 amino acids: CASSPSSGTDTQYF. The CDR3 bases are TGTGCCAGCAGCCCTTCTAGCGGCACAGATACGCAGTATTTT. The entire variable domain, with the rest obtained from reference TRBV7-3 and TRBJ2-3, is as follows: GAGVSQTPSNKVTEKGKYVELRCDPISGHTALYWYRQSLGQGPEFLIYFQGTGAADDSGLPNDRFFAVRPEGSVSTLKIQRTERGDSAVYLCASSPSSGTDTQYFGPGTRLTVL.

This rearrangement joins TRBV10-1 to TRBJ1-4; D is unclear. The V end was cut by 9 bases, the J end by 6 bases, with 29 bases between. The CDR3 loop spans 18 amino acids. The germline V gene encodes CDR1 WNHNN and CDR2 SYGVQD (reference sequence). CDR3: CARDEFGLLGNTDEKLFF. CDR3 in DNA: TGCGCCAGAGATGAGTTCGGACTACTAGGGAATACTGATGAAAAACTGTTTTTT.

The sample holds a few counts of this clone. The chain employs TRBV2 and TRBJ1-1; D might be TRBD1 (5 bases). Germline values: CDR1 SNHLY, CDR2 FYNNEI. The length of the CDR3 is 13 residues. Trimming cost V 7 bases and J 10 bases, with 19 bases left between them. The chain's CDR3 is CASNQQASEGAFF. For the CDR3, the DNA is TGTGCCAGCAATCAACAGGCCTCCGAGGGAGCTTTCTTT.

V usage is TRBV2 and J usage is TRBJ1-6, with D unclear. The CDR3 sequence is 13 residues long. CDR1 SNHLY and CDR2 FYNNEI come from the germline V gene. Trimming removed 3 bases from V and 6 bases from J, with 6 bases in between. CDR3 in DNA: TGTGCCAGCAGTGAGAACCTTAATTCACCCCTCCACTTT. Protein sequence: CASSENLNSPLHF.